A single sample is the source of the 26 T cell receptor beta chains below, sequenced in a study of blood T cell repertoires in COVID-19. Libraries were prepared by immunoSEQ multiplex PCR; TCRdb keeps only in-frame clonotypes and omits some of them. The sample lists 110,000 or so clones; approximately 81% were seen once. Sample: peripheral blood. These receptors came from a human donor in a cohort sampled during active COVID-19.

This clone was recorded once. At one boundary the junction diverges from the germline segment, which might be a read error. The rearrangement joins TRBV12-5 to TRBJ1-6; no clear D gene. The V gene's germline CDR1 is LGHNT and CDR2 FRNRAP. The CDR3 is 12 residues long. For the CDR3, the DNA is TGTGCTAGTGGCTTGGCGGATTCACCCCTCCACTTT. It specifies CASGLADSPLHF. Together with reference TRBV12-5 and TRBJ1-6, the CDR3 gives the full variable domain: DARVTQTPRHKVTEMGQEVTMRCQPILGHNTVFWYRQTMMQGLELLAYFRNRAPLDDSGMPKDRFSAEMPDATLATLKIQPSEPRDSAVYFCASGLADSPLHFGNGTRLTVT.

J is TRBJ2-3 and V is TRBV7-3; 9 bases are shared with TRBD2. The CDR3 consists of 17 residues. Trimming cost V 1 base and J 5 bases; bases outside gene matches: 10. Germline values: CDR1 SGHTA, CDR2 FQGTGA. CDR3 loop: CASSLRASGVKRDTQYF. The CDR3 coding sequence is TGTGCCAGCAGCTTAAGGGCTAGCGGGGTAAAGAGAGATACGCAGTATTTT.

This clone was found a few times. The CDR3, as DNA: TGTGCCAGCAGCCCCCTCGCGAACACCGGGGAGCTGTTTTTT. Translation: CASSPLANTGELFF. The chain links TRBV7-3 to TRBJ2-2; the D is unclear. This CDR3 is 14 amino acids long. V gave up 5 bases and J gave up 0 bases, with 7 bases separating them. From germline, CDR1 is SGHTA and CDR2 FQGTGA.

The chain has TRBV5-1 and TRBJ1-2; 9 bases are a match to TRBD1. After removal of 2 bases from V and 5 bases from J, the junction contained 4 bases not matched to a gene. From germline, CDR1 is SGHRS and CDR2 YFSETQ. The CDR3 has 14 amino acids. CDR3 DNA sequence: TGCGCCAGCAGCTTCGGACAGGGGAAGTATGGCTACACCTTC. It specifies CASSFGQGKYGYTF. Using reference TRBV5-1 and TRBJ1-2 for the parts outside the CDR3, the full variable domain is KAGVTQTPRYLIKTRGQQVTLSCSPISGHRSVSWYQQTPGQGLQFLFEYFSETQRNKGNFPGRFSGRQFSNSRSEMNVSTLELGDSALYLCASSFGQGKYGYTFGSGTRLTVV.

The chain combines TRBV13 with TRBJ1-1; 9 bases are shared with TRBD1. Germline CDR1 is PRHDT and CDR2 is FYEKMQ (reference sequence). The CDR3 runs to 13 residues. With V trimmed by 5 bases and J by 7 bases, 5 bases remained unmatched. CDR3 nucleotides: TGTGCCAGCAGCGCACGGACAGGGGTTGAAGCTTTCTTT. Translation gives CASSARTGVEAFF. Supplemented by reference TRBV13 and TRBJ1-1, the full variable domain reads AAGVIQSPRHLIKEKRETATLKCYPIPRHDTVYWYQQGPGQDPQFLISFYEKMQSDKGSIPDRFSAQQFSDYHSELNMSSLELGDSALYFCASSARTGVEAFFGQGTRLTVV.

The table lists this clone with a count of one. The chain employs TRBV4-2 and TRBJ2-7; 9 nucleotides align to TRBD1. The CDR3 consists of 15 residues. Germline V gene sequence: CDR1 LGHNA, CDR2 YNFKEQ. V trimming: 1 base; J trimming: 0 bases; junction bases outside the gene matches: 1. CDR3: CASSQVGQGSYEQYF. Written as DNA, the CDR3 is TGTGCCAGCAGCCAAGTGGGACAGGGCTCCTACGAGCAGTACTTC.

The rearrangement links TRBV7-2 to TRBJ2-4, with D tentatively TRBD2 (7 bases). The CDR3 length is 15 residues. V gave up 6 bases and J gave up 0 bases, with 12 bases separating them. CDR1 and CDR2 (germline): SGHTA, FQGNSA. The CDR3 region is CASRPGGLAKNIQYF. The CDR3 DNA follows: TGTGCCAGCAGGCCCGGGGGGCTAGCCAAAAACATTCAGTACTTC.

This clone showed up just a few times. DNA of the CDR3: TGCAGCGTTGAAGATAGGGGCAGGGGAATTAACTATGGCTACACCTTC. Translation gives CSVEDRGRGINYGYTF. The chain recombines TRBV29-1 with TRBJ1-2, with a tentative D call TRBD1 (6 bases). The germline V and J ends were trimmed by 0 bases and 1 base, with 15 bases remaining between them. Germline V gene data show CDR1 as SQVTM and CDR2 as ANQGSEA. There are 16 residues in the CDR3.

The J gene is TRBJ1-1, the V gene TRBV19; TRBD1 agrees at 9 bases. Germline V gene data show CDR1 as LNHDA and CDR2 as SQIVND (reference sequence). There are 16 residues in the CDR3. V shed 5 bases, J shed 5 bases, and the junction held 12 bases outside the gene matches. The CDR3 nucleotides are TGTGCCAGTAGTGCCCAAAATAACGACAGGGGGACTGAAGCTTTCTTT. Protein product: CASSAQNNDRGTEAFF.

This clone was found a few times. V gene TRBV6-5 combines with J gene TRBJ2-1; 14 nucleotides match TRBD2. V shed 4 bases, J shed 10 bases, and the junction held 6 bases outside the gene matches. From germline, CDR1 is MNHEY and CDR2 SVGAGI. There are 15 residues in the CDR3. The CDR3 sequence is CASSLTSGGAKEQFF. The DNA of the CDR3 is TGTGCCAGCAGTTTGACTAGCGGGGGGGCGAAGGAGCAGTTCTTC.

The V and J genes are TRBV4-2 and TRBJ1-4; no reliable D call. Germline V gives CDR1 LGHNA, CDR2 YNFKEQ. Between the trimmed V and J ends, which lost 1 base and 6 bases, there was a span of 9 bases. The CDR3 length is 14 residues. CDR3 residues: CASSQVMGDEKLFF. Written as DNA, the CDR3 is TGTGCCAGCAGCCAAGTCATGGGAGATGAAAAACTGTTTTTT.

This clone appeared a few times. J is TRBJ1-1 and V is TRBV6-2 or TRBV6-3, with 7 positions matching TRBD1. CDR1 and CDR2 (germline): MNHEY, SVGEGT. The CDR3 is 17 residues long. V lost 2 bases, J lost 1 base, and 10 bases stayed unmatched. The CDR3 sequence: CASSYVTGSGRNTEAFF. The CDR3 DNA reads as TGTGCCAGCAGTTACGTGACAGGGTCGGGAAGGAACACTGAAGCTTTCTTT.

Details on this clone: The identical CDR3 is also encoded by other nucleotide sequences in the sample. The chain carries TRBV12-3 or TRBV12-4 and TRBJ2-3; no clear D gene. Trimming took 6 bases from V and 3 from J, leaving 4 bases between them. The CDR3 covers 11 residues. For the CDR3, the DNA is TGTGCCAGCAGCCGGACAGATACGCAGTATTTT. Translation: CASSRTDTQYF.

The V call is TRBV28, the J call TRBJ1-1; 11 nucleotides match TRBD1. With 3 bases clipped from V and 4 bases from J, the junction kept 1 base outside the gene matches. The CDR3 runs to 14 residues. Germline lookup yields CDR1 MDHEN and CDR2 SYDVKM. In DNA form, the CDR3 reads TGTGCCAGCAGTTTTGGGACAGGGGGCACTGAAGCTTTCTTT. Protein sequence: CASSFGTGGTEAFF.

This chain connects TRBV19 to TRBJ2-2; D perhaps matches TRBD1 (5 bases). This CDR3 has 17 amino acids. Germline CDR1 reads LNHDA; CDR2 reads SQIVND (reference sequence). The V end lost 1 base, the J end lost 4 bases, and 16 bases lay between the germline ends. The CDR3 protein is CASSIGSGSVSTGELFF. CDR3 coding DNA: TGTGCCAGTAGTATAGGATCAGGGTCGGTGAGCACCGGGGAGCTGTTTTTT.

The rearrangement joins TRBV19 to TRBJ2-3; 7 bases are a match to TRBD2. Unmatched junction bases numbered 3, after V lost 7 bases and J lost 5 bases. The CDR3 is 12 residues long. Germline values: CDR1 LNHDA, CDR2 SQIVND (reference sequence). CDR3 loop: CASISGGDTQYF. The CDR3 bases are TGTGCCAGTATATCGGGAGGAGATACGCAGTATTTT.

The chain is built from TRBV2 and TRBJ2-4; D may be TRBD2 (5 bases). CDR1 and CDR2 (germline): SNHLY, FYNNEI. The CDR3 has 13 amino acids. The germline V and J ends were trimmed by 2 bases and 15 bases, with 17 bases remaining between them. In nucleotides, the CDR3 is TGTGCCAGCAGTGAAATGGGGAGCTCGTTTAGGTACTTC. Protein: CASSEMGSSFRYF.

The J gene is TRBJ1-5, the V gene TRBV19; no clear D. V was shortened by 1 base and J by 2 bases, with 9 bases between the two germline ends. The CDR3 contains 15 residues. The V gene's germline CDR1 is LNHDA and CDR2 SQIVND (reference sequence). CDR3 DNA: TGTGCCAGTAGTATAGCAGTTTCCCGCAATCAGCCCCAGCATTTT. Amino acids: CASSIAVSRNQPQHF.

V usage is TRBV5-5 and J usage is TRBJ2-5; 11 bases match TRBD1. Trimming took 4 bases from V and 5 from J; bases not matched to a gene: 7. The length of the CDR3 is 15 residues. Germline V gives CDR1 SGHKS, CDR2 YYEKEE (reference sequence). This chain's CDR3 is CASSATGTGGETQYF. The DNA for the CDR3 is TGTGCCAGCAGCGCGACCGGGACAGGGGGGGAGACCCAGTACTTC.

This clone was observed once. J is TRBJ2-7 and V is TRBV19, with 10 bases that match TRBD1. Germline V gene data show CDR1 as LNHDA and CDR2 as SQIVND (reference sequence). After removal of 5 bases from V and 7 bases from J, the junction contained 8 bases not matched to a gene. The CDR3 runs to 14 residues. CDR3 amino acids: CASSSGTGVGEQYF. In DNA, the CDR3 is TGTGCCAGTAGTTCTGGGACAGGGGTCGGGGAGCAGTACTTC.

V usage is TRBV5-1 and J usage is TRBJ2-3; 7 bases align to TRBD1. Losses at the gene ends were 1 base for V and 2 bases for J; bases not matched to a gene: 4. Germline CDR1 SGHRS, CDR2 YFSETQ. This CDR3 comprises 15 residues. DNA of the CDR3: TGCGCCAGCAGCTTGTCAGGACAGGTCACAGATACGCAGTATTTT. Translating gives CASSLSGQVTDTQYF. Full variable domain (remainder filled in from reference TRBV5-1 and TRBJ2-3): KAGVTQTPRYLIKTRGQQVTLSCSPISGHRSVSWYQQTPGQGLQFLFEYFSETQRNKGNFPGRFSGRQFSNSRSEMNVSTLELGDSALYLCASSLSGQVTDTQYFGPGTRLTVL.

The rearrangement links TRBV5-4 to TRBJ2-3, with 12 bases lining up with TRBD2. The CDR3 runs to 16 residues. The germline V gene encodes CDR1 SGHNT and CDR2 YYREEE (reference sequence). Trimming cost V 4 bases and J 3 bases; bases outside gene matches: 6. The CDR3 nucleotides read TGTGCCAGCAGCACCCAGACTAGCGGGGGAACAGATACGCAGTATTTT. Translating gives CASSTQTSGGTDTQYF.

V gene TRBV28 combines with J gene TRBJ1-5; perhaps TRBD1 as D (5 bases). The V and J ends lost 6 bases and 2 bases respectively, with 5 bases between them. Germline-derived CDR1 and CDR2 are MDHEN and SYDVKM. The CDR3 spans 12 residues. The CDR3 reads CASRQGNQPQHF. The DNA of the CDR3 is TGTGCCAGCAGACAGGGCAATCAGCCCCAGCATTTT.

The chain employs TRBV5-1 and TRBJ1-3; possible D gene TRBD1, 5 bases. Between the trimmed V and J ends, which lost 7 bases and 0 bases, there was a span of 11 bases. This CDR3 has 14 residues. The germline gives CDR1 SGHRS, CDR2 YFSETQ. CDR3 DNA: TGCGCCAGCGGTCGGACAAGCTCTGGAAACACCATATATTTT. Amino acid sequence: CASGRTSSGNTIYF.

The chain combines TRBV28 with TRBJ1-5; 7 positions match TRBD1. Germline assignment: CDR1 MDHEN and CDR2 SYDVKM. V shed 6 bases and J 0 bases; nucleotides not matched to a gene: 8. The CDR3 consists of 16 residues. The CDR3 DNA follows: TGTGCCAGCAGCCAGACAGGGTGGAATAGCAATCAGCCCCAGCATTTT. This sequence encodes CASSQTGWNSNQPQHF.

The rearrangement links TRBV3-1 (or the pseudogene TRBV3-2) to TRBJ1-5, with 9 bases fitting TRBD1. Germline V gene data show CDR1 as LGHDT and CDR2 as YNNKEL (reference sequence). This CDR3 is built from 15 residues. V shed 3 bases, J shed 1 base, and the junction held 1 base outside the gene matches. CDR3 bases: TGTGCCAGCAGCCACGGGACAGGGAGCAATCAGCCCCAGCATTTT. Encoded protein: CASSHGTGSNQPQHF.